The present TCR beta chain was sequenced within a study of blood T cells in healthy people across ages. Study information: T cells yielded about one barcoded beta molecule per two cells through template switching. Study results and limitations: TCR beta diversity per million T cells fell roughly linearly with age. With unsorted PBMCs, a conclusive comparison of naive versus antigen-experienced cells was not possible.

As for this clonotype: Its matching antigen is unknown.

Per individual sample, total RNA of at least 5 micrograms was extracted. The authors ran a second PCR of about 7 to 12 cycles using a sample-barcoded 5' primer and a J-beta primer mix. TCRdb reanalysed the 5' RACE reads using MiXCR and keeps one entry per CDR3 protein. The profile shows some 880,000 distinct CDR3 sequences, about 36% of them singletons. The CDR3 spans 15 residues. Trimming removed 5 bases from V and 6 bases from J; junction bases left unmatched: 9. Looked up from germline, CDR1 is MNHEY and CDR2 is SVGEGT. Source material: blood. This TCR derives from a man between 18 and 35 years old in good health. V usage is TRBV6-2 or TRBV6-3 and J usage is TRBJ1-1; 10 bases map to TRBD1. The DNA of the CDR3 is TGTGCCAGCAGTGCCCTGGGACAGGGGAGCTCTGAAGCTTTCTTT. Protein product: CASSALGQGSSEAFF.